What follows are 21 T cell receptor beta chains derived from one specimen sequenced in a study of T cell responses to AZD1222 COVID-19 vaccine. Profiling relied on immunoSEQ multiplex PCR, and the TCRdb table lists in-frame clones only, not all of them. The table has roughly 130,000 clones, about 91% seen once. This sample comprised peripheral blood, obtained on day 0 of AZD1222 vaccination. These receptors came from an adult in good health.

This rearrangement joins TRBV2 to TRBJ2-4; 7 nucleotides line up with TRBD1. Germline V CDR1 and CDR2: SNHLY, FYNNEI. The V segment lost 4 bases and the J segment 5 bases; nucleotides outside the gene matches: 2. The CDR3 runs 13 residues. CDR3 nucleotide sequence: TGTGCCAGCAGTGTAGACAGGGAAAACATTCAGTACTTC. This translates into CASSVDRENIQYF.

This sequence joins TRBV16 and TRBJ2-5, with 7 bases aligning to TRBD1. The CDR3 runs 17 residues. J lost 2 bases, V lost 5 bases, and 14 bases had no gene match. Germline V lookup: CDR1 KGHSY, CDR2 FQNENV. The CDR3 is CASSTSHPGQTQETQYF. The CDR3, as DNA: TGTGCCAGCAGCACTTCTCATCCGGGACAGACACAAGAGACCCAGTACTTC.

The J gene is TRBJ2-5, the V gene TRBV10-2, with a tentative D call TRBD2 (6 bases). CDR3 length: 13 residues. Germline V CDR1 and CDR2: WSHSY, SAAADI. Trimming removed 7 bases from V and 1 base from J, with 10 bases in between. CDR3 sequence (DNA): TGCGCCAGCACAAGGAGGGGCCAAGAGACCCAGTACTTC. It encodes CASTRRGQETQYF.

This rearrangement joins TRBV2 to TRBJ2-5; D gene ambiguous. Trimming shortened V by 2 bases and J by 0 bases, and 19 bases separated the two germline ends. CDR1 and CDR2 (germline): SNHLY, FYNNEI. The CDR3 sequence is 18 residues long. CDR3 in amino acids: CASSEQARNVGYQETQYF. CDR3 nucleotide sequence: TGTGCCAGCAGTGAACAGGCCCGGAACGTGGGGTACCAAGAGACCCAGTACTTC.

The chain couples TRBV7-2 to TRBJ2-5, with 8 bases lining up with TRBD2. V trimming: 5 bases; J trimming: 2 bases; junction bases outside the gene matches: 7. The CDR3 contains 15 residues. The germline CDR1 and CDR2 sequences are SGHTA and FQGNSA. The CDR3 DNA sequence: TGTGCCAGCAGCCCCTCGGGGGGGACGCAAGAGACCCAGTACTTC. It translates to CASSPSGGTQETQYF.

This chain joins TRBV15 and TRBJ2-1, with D perhaps TRBD1 (6 bases). The CDR3 loop spans 15 amino acids. Germline loops: CDR1 LNHNV, CDR2 YYDKDF (reference sequence). V was pared by 3 bases and J by 8 bases, with 17 bases between. The CDR3 sequence is CATSREAQGIHEQFF. The CDR3 DNA reads TGTGCCACCAGCAGGGAAGCGCAGGGGATCCATGAGCAGTTCTTC. Combining the CDR3 with reference TRBV15 and TRBJ2-1 gives the whole variable domain DAMVIQNPRYQVTQFGKPVTLSCSQTLNHNVMYWYQQKSSQAPKLLFHYYDKDFNNEADTPDNFQSRRPNTSFCFLDIRSPGLGDTAMYLCATSREAQGIHEQFFGPGTRLTVL.

This chain connects TRBV6-2 or TRBV6-3 to TRBJ1-4; possible D gene TRBD1, 5 bases. Germline values: CDR1 MNHEY, CDR2 SVGEGT. The CDR3 covers 15 residues. V was shortened by 2 bases and J by 4 bases, with 11 bases between the two germline ends. CDR3 in DNA: TGTGCCAGCAGTTACAGGGGACGGTTTAATGAAAAACTGTTTTTT. Protein sequence: CASSYRGRFNEKLFF.

This chain joins TRBV6-4 and TRBJ2-3; TRBD2 matches 14 bases. The junction had 13 bases not matched to a gene; V was cut back by 10 bases and J by 4 bases. Germline CDR1 MRHNA, CDR2 SNTAGT. The CDR3 runs to 17 residues. This CDR3 reads CATGGTSGGRGSDTQYF. The DNA for the CDR3 is TGTGCCACCGGAGGGACTAGCGGGGGCCGGGGCTCAGATACGCAGTATTTT.

The genes are TRBV2 and TRBJ2-2; no firm D call. V dropped 5 bases and J dropped 0 bases, with 4 bases sitting between them. CDR3 length equals 13 residues. Per germline, CDR1 SNHLY and CDR2 FYNNEI. The CDR3 reads CASSLTNTGELFF. CDR3 bases: TGTGCCAGCAGTCTGACGAACACCGGGGAGCTGTTTTTT.

This chain joins TRBV7-8 and TRBJ2-5, with a tentative D call TRBD1 (5 bases). CDR1 and CDR2 from the germline V gene are SGHVS and FQNEAQ. Trimming removed 0 bases from V and 5 bases from J, with 13 bases in between. The CDR3 is 15 amino acids. The CDR3 loop is CASSLAIRVGETQYF. CDR3 nucleotides: TGTGCCAGCAGCTTAGCGATCAGGGTCGGGGAGACCCAGTACTTC.

This clone was counted between two and nine times. An end of the junction does not agree with germline; a read error may underlie this. The chain couples TRBV4-3 to TRBJ1-3, with TRBD1 as a possible D gene (5 bases). From germline, CDR1 is LGHNA and CDR2 YSLEER. CDR3 size: 10 residues. The CDR3 region is CASSHLGPGF. In nucleotides, the CDR3 is TGCGCCAGCAGCCACTTGGGGCCCGGATTT.

This clone was seen just once. V and J are TRBV21-1 and TRBJ2-5; no DNA check was done on the table's D call, TRBD1. TRBV21-1 is given as a pseudogene. The CDR3 contains 16 residues. This chain's CDR3 is CASSSRDDRPLRAQYF. The DNA of the CDR3 is TGTGCCAGCAGCTCAAGGGACGACAGGCCGCTTAGGGCCCAGTACTTC.

The chain is built from TRBV6-5 and TRBJ2-5; 7 nucleotides agree with TRBD1. Unmatched junction bases numbered 4, after V lost 8 bases and J lost 4 bases. Germline V CDR1 and CDR2: MNHEY, SVGAGI. This CDR3 contains 12 residues. The CDR3 here is CASARGIETQYF. CDR3 DNA: TGTGCCAGCGCCAGGGGGATAGAGACCCAGTACTTC.

J is TRBJ2-5 and V is TRBV7-2; TRBD2 aligns across 10 bases. V was clipped by 3 bases and J by 3 bases; unmatched bases: 1. There are 14 residues in the CDR3. Germline CDR1 and CDR2: SGHTA and FQGNSA. The chain's CDR3 is CASSFSGGEETQYF. The CDR3 DNA reads TGTGCCAGCAGCTTCAGCGGGGGGGAAGAGACCCAGTACTTC.

The J gene is TRBJ2-5, the V gene TRBV6-5, with 8 bases fitting TRBD1. The CDR3 contains 15 residues. Germline V gives CDR1 MNHEY, CDR2 SVGAGI. V gave up 2 bases and J gave up 1 base; unmatched junction bases: 3. This CDR3 reads CASSYDRGTQETQYF. The CDR3 bases are TGTGCCAGCAGTTACGACAGGGGAACCCAAGAGACCCAGTACTTC.

The chain links TRBV19 to TRBJ1-2, with unresolved D. The CDR3 contains 11 residues. V was clipped by 4 bases and J by 5 bases, with 5 bases between them. The germline CDR1 and CDR2 sequences are LNHDA and SQIVND (reference sequence). The chain's CDR3 is CASSTGYGYTF. The CDR3 nucleotides are TGTGCCAGTAGTACTGGTTATGGCTACACCTTC.

The CDR3: CAIRRQGQGNTEAFF. As DNA, the CDR3 is TGTGCCATCAGGAGACAAGGACAGGGAAACACTGAAGCTTTCTTT. The chain employs TRBV10-3 and TRBJ1-1; TRBD1 matches at 8 bases. Germline CDR1 ENHRY, CDR2 SYGVKD. V lost 6 bases to trimming and J lost 2 bases; unmatched junction nucleotides: 8. This CDR3 contains 15 residues.

The chain has TRBV7-8 and TRBJ1-3, with a possible D match to TRBD1 (5 bases). The germline gives CDR1 SGHVS, CDR2 FQNEAQ. Deletions cut 3 bases from V and 0 bases from J, with 12 bases between. The CDR3 is 16 amino acids. The DNA of the CDR3 is TGTGCCAGCAGCTTCGACAGCCCTTTCTCTGGAAACACCATATATTTT. Protein: CASSFDSPFSGNTIYF.

The chain uses TRBV5-4 and TRBJ1-1, with D uncertain. Germline-derived CDR1 and CDR2 are SGHNT and YYREEE (reference sequence). The CDR3 length is 13 residues. The V gene lost 3 bases and the J gene lost 6 bases, with 12 bases spanning the gap. The CDR3 sequence is CASSSIGIAEAFF. CDR3 coding DNA: TGTGCCAGCAGCTCAATAGGGATTGCTGAAGCTTTCTTT.

The chain's CDR3 is CASSPEMHTEAFF. In DNA form, the CDR3 reads TGTGCCAGCTCACCAGAGATGCACACTGAAGCTTTCTTT. J is TRBJ1-1 and V is TRBV18; D is undetermined. V dropped 2 bases and J dropped 3 bases, with 7 bases sitting between them. Per germline, CDR1 KGHSH and CDR2 LQKENI. This CDR3 contains 13 residues.

The chain recombines TRBV4-2 with TRBJ1-3; 7 bases agree with TRBD1. The junction had 1 base not matched to a gene; V was cut back by 2 bases and J by 0 bases. The CDR3 covers 15 residues. CDR1 is LGHNA and CDR2 is YNFKEQ in the germline V gene. The CDR3 region is CASSQQGGSGNTIYF. DNA for the CDR3: TGTGCCAGCAGCCAACAGGGGGGCTCTGGAAACACCATATATTTT.